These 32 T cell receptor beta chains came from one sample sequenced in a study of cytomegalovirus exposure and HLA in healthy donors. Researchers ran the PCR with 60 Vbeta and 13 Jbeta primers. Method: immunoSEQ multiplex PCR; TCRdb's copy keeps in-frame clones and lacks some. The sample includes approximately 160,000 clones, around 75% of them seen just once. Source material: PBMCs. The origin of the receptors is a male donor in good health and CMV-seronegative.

The CDR3 loop reads CAISESRDSYEQYF. CDR3 coding DNA: TGTGCCATCAGTGAAAGCCGGGACAGCTACGAGCAGTACTTC. The J gene is TRBJ2-5, the V gene TRBV10-3, with 7 positions matching TRBD1. The DNA end lines up better with TRBJ2-7; the J call may be wrong. In germline, CDR1 is ENHRY, CDR2 SYGVKD. This CDR3 has 14 residues.

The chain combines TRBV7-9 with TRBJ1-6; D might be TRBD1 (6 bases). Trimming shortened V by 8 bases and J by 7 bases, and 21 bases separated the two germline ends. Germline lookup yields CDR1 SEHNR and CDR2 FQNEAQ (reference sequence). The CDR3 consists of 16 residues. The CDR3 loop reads CASGRLGGGVNSPLHF. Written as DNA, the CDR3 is TGTGCCAGCGGCCGTCTCGGGGGGGGCGTCAATTCACCCCTCCACTTT.

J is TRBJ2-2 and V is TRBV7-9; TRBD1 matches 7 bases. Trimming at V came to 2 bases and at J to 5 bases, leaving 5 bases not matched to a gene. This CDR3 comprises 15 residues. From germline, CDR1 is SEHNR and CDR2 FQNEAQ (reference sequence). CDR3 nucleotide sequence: TGTGCCAGCAGCTTACTGACAGGGAGAACCGGGGAGCTGTTTTTT. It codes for CASSLLTGRTGELFF.

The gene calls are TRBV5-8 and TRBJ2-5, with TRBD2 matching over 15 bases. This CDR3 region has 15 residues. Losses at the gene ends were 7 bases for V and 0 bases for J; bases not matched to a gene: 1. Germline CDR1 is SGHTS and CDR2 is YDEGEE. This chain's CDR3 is CASGTSGGYQETQYF. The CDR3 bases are TGTGCCAGCGGGACTAGCGGGGGGTACCAAGAGACCCAGTACTTC. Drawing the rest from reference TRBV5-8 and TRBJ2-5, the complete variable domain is EAGVTQSPTHLIKTRGQQATLRCSPISGHTSVYWYQQALGLGLQFLLWYDEGEERNRGNFPPRFSGRQFPNYSSELNVNALELEDSALYLCASGTSGGYQETQYFGPGTRLLVL.

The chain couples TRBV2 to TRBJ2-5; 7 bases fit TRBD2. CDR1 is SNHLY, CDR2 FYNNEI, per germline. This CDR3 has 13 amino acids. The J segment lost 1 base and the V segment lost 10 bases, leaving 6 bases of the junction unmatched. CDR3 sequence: CATFSSGQETQYF. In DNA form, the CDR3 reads TGTGCCACCTTTTCTAGCGGCCAAGAGACCCAGTACTTC.

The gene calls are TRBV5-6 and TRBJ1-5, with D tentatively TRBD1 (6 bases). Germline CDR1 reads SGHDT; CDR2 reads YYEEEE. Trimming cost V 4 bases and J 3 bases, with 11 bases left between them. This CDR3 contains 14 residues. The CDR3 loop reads CASSVTGTNQPQHF. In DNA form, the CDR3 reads TGTGCCAGCAGCGTTACAGGGACCAATCAGCCCCAGCATTTT.

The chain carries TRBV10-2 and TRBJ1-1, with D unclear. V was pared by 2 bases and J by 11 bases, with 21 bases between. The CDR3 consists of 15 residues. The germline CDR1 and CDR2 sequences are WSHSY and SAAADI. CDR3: CASSETPATRPGAFF. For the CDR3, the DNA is TGCGCCAGCAGTGAGACGCCGGCGACCCGGCCCGGGGCTTTCTTT.

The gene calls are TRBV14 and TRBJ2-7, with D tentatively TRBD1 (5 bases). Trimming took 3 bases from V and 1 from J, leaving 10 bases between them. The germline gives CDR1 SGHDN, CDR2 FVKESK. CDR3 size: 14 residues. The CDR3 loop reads CASSHDRLSYEQYF. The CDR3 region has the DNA TGTGCCAGCAGCCACGACAGATTGTCCTACGAGCAGTACTTC.

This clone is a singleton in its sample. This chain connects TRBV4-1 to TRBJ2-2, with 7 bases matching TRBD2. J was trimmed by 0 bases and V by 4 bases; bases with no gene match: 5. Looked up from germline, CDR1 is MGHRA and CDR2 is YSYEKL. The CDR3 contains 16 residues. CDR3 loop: CASSPRAGANTGELFF. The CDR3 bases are TGCGCCAGCAGCCCCCGTGCGGGAGCGAACACCGGGGAGCTGTTTTTT.

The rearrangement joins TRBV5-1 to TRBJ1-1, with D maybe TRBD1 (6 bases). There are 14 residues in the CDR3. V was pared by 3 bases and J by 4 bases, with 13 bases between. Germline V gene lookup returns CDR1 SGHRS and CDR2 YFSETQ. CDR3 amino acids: CASSSGQPSTEAFF. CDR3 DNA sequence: TGCGCCAGCAGCTCCGGACAGCCGAGCACTGAAGCTTTCTTT.

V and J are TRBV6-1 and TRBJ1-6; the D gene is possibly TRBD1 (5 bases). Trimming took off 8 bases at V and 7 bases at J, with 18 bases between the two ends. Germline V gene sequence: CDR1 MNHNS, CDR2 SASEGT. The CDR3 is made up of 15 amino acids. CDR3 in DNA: TGTGCCAGCCGTTGGCAGGGTAATTCCAATTCACCCCTCCACTTT. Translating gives CASRWQGNSNSPLHF.

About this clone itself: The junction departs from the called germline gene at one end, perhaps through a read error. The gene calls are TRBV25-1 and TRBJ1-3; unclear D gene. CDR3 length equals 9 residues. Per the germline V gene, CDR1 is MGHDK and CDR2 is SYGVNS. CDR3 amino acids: CARRGSSDF. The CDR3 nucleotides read TGTGCCCGGCGGGGTTCTTCGGATTTT.

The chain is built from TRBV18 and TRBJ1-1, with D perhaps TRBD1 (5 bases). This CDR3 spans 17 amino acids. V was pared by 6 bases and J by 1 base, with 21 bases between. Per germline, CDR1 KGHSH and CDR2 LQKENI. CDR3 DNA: TGTGCCAGCTCGCTCCTCCAGACAGAACTTACGAACACTGAAGCTTTCTTT. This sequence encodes CASSLLQTELTNTEAFF.

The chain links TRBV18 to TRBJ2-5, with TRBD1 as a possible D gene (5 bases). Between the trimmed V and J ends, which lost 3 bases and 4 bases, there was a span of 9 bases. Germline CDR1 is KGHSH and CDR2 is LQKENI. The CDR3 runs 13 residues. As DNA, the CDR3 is TGTGCCAGCTCACCTGGACACCGAGAGACCCAGTACTTC. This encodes CASSPGHRETQYF.

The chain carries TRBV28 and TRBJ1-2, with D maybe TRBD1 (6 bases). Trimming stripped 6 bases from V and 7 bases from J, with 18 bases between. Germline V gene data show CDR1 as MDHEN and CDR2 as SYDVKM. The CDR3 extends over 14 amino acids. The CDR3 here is CASSPTGPLGGYTF. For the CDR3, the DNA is TGTGCCAGCAGCCCCACAGGGCCACTTGGTGGCTACACCTTC.

CDR3 in DNA: TGTGCCAGCAGCTTTAGGGACAGGTTCACAGATACGCAGTATTTT. Protein product: CASSFRDRFTDTQYF. This rearrangement joins TRBV5-5 to TRBJ2-3, with 8 bases aligning to TRBD1. V was pared by 2 bases and J by 2 bases, with 4 bases of the junction left unmatched. The CDR3 has 15 amino acids. The germline gives CDR1 SGHKS, CDR2 YYEKEE (reference sequence).

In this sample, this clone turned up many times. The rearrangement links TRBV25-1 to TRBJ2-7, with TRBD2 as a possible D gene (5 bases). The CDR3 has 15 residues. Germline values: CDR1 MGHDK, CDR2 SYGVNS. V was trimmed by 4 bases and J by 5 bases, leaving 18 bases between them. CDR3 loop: CASSADSGPGDEQYF. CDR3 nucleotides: TGTGCCAGCAGTGCCGACTCGGGCCCCGGGGACGAGCAGTACTTC.

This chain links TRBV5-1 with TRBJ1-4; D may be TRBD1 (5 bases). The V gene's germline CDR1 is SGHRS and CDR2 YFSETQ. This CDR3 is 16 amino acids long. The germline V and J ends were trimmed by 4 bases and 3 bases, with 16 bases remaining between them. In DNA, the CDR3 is TGCGCCAGCAGCGACCTTTCTAGGGGTCCTAATGAAAAACTGTTTTTT. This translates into CASSDLSRGPNEKLFF.

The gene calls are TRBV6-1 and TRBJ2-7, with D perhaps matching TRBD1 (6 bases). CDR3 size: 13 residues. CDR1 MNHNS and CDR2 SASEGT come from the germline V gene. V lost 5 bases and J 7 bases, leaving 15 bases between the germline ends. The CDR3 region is CASSYQGLGEQYF. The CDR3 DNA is TGTGCCAGCAGTTATCAGGGGTTAGGGGAGCAGTACTTC.

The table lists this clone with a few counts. CDR3 in amino acids: CASSLAGFAEAFF. CDR3 coding DNA: TGTGCCAGCAGCTTGGCAGGGTTCGCTGAAGCTTTCTTT. The gene calls are TRBV5-4 and TRBJ1-1, with a weak D call TRBD1 (5 bases). The CDR3 is 13 residues long. Germline CDR1 reads SGHNT; CDR2 reads YYREEE (reference sequence). Trimming pared 0 bases from V and 6 bases from J, leaving 9 bases between.

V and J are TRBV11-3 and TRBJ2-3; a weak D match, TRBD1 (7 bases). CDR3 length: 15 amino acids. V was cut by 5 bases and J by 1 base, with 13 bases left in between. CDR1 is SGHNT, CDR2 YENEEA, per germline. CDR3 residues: CASSPGGRGTDTQYF. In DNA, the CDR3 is TGTGCCAGCAGCCCAGGGGGGCGGGGCACAGATACGCAGTATTTT. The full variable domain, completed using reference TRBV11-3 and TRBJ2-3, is EAGVVQSPRYKIIEKKQPVAFWCNPISGHNTLYWYLQNLGQGPELLIRYENEEAVDDSQLPKDRFSAERLKGVDSTLKIQPAELGDSAVYLCASSPGGRGTDTQYFGPGTRLTVL.

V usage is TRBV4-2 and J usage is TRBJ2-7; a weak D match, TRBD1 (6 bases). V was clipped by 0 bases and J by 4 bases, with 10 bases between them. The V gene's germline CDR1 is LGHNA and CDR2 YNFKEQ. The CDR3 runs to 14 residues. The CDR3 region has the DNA TGTGCCAGCAGCCAAGAGTACAGGGCGTACGAGCAGTACTTC. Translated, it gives CASSQEYRAYEQYF.

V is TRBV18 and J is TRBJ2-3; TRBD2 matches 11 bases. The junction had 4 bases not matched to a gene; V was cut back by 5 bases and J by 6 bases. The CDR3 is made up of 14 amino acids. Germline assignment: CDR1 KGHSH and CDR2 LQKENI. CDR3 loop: CASSARTSGDTQYF. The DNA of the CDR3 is TGTGCCAGCTCAGCCCGGACTAGCGGGGATACGCAGTATTTT.

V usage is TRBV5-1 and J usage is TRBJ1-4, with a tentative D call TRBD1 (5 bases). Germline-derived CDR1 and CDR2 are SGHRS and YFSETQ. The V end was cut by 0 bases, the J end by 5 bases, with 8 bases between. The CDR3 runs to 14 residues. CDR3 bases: TGCGCCAGCAGCTTGGGACAGCAAAATGAAAAACTGTTTTTT. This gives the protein CASSLGQQNEKLFF.

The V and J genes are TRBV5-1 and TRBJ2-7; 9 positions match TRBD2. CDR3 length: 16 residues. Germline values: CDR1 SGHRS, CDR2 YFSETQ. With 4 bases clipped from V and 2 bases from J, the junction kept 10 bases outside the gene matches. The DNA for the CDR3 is TGCGCCAGCAGCGCCCCGGGGCTAGCGGGAACCTACGAGCAGTACTTC. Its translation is CASSAPGLAGTYEQYF. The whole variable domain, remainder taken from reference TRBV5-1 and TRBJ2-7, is KAGVTQTPRYLIKTRGQQVTLSCSPISGHRSVSWYQQTPGQGLQFLFEYFSETQRNKGNFPGRFSGRQFSNSRSEMNVSTLELGDSALYLCASSAPGLAGTYEQYFGPGTRLTVT.

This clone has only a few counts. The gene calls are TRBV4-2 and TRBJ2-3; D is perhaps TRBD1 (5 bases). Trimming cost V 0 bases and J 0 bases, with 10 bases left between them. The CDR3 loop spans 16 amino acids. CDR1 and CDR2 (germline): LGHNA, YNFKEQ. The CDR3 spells CASSQDGASSTDTQYF. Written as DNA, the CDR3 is TGTGCCAGCAGCCAAGATGGGGCATCTAGCACAGATACGCAGTATTTT.

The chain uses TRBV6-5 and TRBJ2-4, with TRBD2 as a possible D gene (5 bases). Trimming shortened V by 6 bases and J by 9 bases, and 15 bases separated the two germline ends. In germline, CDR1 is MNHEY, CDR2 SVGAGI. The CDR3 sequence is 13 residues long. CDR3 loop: CASSTVPAGIQYF. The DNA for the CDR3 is TGTGCCAGCAGCACTGTACCGGCGGGCATTCAGTACTTC.

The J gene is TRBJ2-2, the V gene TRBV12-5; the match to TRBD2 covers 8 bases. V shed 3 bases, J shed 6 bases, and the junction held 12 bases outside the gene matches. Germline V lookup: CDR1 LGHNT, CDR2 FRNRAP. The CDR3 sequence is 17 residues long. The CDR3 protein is CASGLSPRSGSPGELFF. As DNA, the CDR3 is TGTGCTAGTGGTTTAAGCCCCCGGAGCGGGAGCCCCGGGGAGCTGTTTTTT.

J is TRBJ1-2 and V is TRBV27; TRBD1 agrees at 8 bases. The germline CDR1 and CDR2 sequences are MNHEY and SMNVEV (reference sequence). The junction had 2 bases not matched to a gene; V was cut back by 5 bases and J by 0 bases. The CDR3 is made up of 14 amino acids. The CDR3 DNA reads TGTGCCAGCAGTGCAGGGGGCCCTAACTATGGCTACACCTTC. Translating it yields CASSAGGPNYGYTF.

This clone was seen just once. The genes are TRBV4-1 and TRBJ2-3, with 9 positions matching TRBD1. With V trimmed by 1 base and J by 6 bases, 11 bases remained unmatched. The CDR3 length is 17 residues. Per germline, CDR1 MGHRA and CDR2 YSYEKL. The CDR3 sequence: CASSQATLGQGSDTQYF. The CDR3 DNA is TGCGCCAGCAGCCAAGCCACCTTGGGACAGGGTTCGGATACGCAGTATTTT.

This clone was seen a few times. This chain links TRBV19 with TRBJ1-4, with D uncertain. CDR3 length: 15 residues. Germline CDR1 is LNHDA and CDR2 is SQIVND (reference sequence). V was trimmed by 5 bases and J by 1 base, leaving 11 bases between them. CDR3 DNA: TGTGCCAGTAGTCTAGGACTGCGAACTAATGAAAAACTGTTTTTT. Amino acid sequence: CASSLGLRTNEKLFF.

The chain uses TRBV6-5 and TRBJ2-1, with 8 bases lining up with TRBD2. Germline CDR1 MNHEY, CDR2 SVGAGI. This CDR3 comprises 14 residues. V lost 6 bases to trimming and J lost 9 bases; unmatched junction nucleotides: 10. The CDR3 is CASRGTSQVGEQFF. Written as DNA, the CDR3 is TGTGCCAGCAGGGGGACTAGTCAAGTCGGTGAGCAGTTCTTC.